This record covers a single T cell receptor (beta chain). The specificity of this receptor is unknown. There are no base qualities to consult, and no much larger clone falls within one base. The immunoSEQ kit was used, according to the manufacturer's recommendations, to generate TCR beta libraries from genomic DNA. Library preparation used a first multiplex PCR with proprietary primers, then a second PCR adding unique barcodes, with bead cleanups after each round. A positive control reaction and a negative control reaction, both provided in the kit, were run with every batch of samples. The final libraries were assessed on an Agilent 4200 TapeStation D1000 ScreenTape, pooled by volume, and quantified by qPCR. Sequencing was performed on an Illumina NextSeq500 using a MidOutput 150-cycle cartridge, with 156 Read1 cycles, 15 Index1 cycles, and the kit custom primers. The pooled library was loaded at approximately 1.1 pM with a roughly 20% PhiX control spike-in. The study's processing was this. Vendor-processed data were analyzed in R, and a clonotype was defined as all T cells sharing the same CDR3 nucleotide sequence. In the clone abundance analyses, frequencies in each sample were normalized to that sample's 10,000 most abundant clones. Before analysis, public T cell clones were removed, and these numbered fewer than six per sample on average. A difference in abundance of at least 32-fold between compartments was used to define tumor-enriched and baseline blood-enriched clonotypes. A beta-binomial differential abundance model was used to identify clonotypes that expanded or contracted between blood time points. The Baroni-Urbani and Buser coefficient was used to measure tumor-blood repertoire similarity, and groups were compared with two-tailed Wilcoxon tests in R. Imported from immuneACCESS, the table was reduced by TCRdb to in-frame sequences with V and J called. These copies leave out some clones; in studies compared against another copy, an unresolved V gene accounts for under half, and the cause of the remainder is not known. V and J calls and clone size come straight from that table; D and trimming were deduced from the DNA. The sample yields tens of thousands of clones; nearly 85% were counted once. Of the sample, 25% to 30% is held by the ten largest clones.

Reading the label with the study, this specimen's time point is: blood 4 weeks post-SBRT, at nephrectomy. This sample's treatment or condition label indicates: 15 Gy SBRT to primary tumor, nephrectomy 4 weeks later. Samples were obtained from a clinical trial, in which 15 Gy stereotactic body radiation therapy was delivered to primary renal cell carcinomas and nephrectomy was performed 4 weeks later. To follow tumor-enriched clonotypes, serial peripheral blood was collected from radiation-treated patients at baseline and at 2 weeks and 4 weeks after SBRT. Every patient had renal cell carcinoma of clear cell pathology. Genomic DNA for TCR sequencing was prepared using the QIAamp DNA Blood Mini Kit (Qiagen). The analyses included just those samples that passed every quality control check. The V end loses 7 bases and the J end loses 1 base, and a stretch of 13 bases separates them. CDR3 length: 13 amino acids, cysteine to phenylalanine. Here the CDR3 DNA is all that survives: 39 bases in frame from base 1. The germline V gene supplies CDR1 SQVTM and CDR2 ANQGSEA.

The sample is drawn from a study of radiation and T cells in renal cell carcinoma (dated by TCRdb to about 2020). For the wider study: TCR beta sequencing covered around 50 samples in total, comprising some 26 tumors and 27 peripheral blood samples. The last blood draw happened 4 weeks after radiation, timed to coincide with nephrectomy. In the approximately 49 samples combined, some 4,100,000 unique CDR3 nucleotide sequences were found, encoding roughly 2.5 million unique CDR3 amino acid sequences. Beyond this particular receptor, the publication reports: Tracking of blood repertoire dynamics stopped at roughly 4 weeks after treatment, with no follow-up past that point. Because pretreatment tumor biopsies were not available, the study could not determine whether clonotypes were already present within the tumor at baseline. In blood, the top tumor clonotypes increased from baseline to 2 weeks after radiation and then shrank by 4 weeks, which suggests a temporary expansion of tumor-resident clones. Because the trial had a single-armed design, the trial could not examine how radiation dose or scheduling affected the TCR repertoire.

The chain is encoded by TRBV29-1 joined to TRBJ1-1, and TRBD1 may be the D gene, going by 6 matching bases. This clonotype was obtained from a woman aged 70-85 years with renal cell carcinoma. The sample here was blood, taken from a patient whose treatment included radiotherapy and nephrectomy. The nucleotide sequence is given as TGCAGCGCAGTACCGGGACAGAACACTGAAGCTTTCTTT. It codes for CSAVPGQNTEAFF.